This passage covers 9 T cell receptor beta chains from one sample sequenced in a study of cytomegalovirus exposure and HLA in healthy donors. Primers: 60 Vbeta forward and 13 Jbeta reverse. The protocol was immunoSEQ multiplex PCR, while the TCRdb copy is restricted to in-frame clones and leaves out a portion. Among about 190,000 clones listed, 70% to 75% were seen once. The sequencing sample was made of PBMCs. The receptors shown here come from a man aged 30 to 45 in good health and CMV-seropositive.

The V call is TRBV7-2, the J call TRBJ2-7; a possible D gene is TRBD1 (5 bases). Per germline, CDR1 SGHTA and CDR2 FQGNSA. This CDR3 is 14 amino acids long. V lost 1 base, J lost 3 bases, and 10 bases lay in between. The CDR3 DNA reads TGTGCCAGCAGCTTAGGGACAACTCGCTACGAGCAGTACTTC. The encoded protein is CASSLGTTRYEQYF. The full variable domain, rest sourced from reference TRBV7-2 and TRBJ2-7, is GAGVSQSPSNKVTEKGKDVELRCDPISGHTALYWYRQSLGQGLEFLIYFQGNSAPDKSGLPSDRFSAERTGGSVSTLTIQRTQQEDSAVYLCASSLGTTRYEQYFGPGTRLTVT.

J is TRBJ2-6 and V is TRBV5-4; 14 bases align to TRBD2. V trimming: 3 bases; J trimming: 0 bases; junction bases outside the gene matches: 5. The germline gives CDR1 SGHNT, CDR2 YYREEE (reference sequence). The CDR3 sequence is 19 residues long. The CDR3 is CASSSPTSGRGSGANVLTF. As DNA, the CDR3 is TGTGCCAGCAGCTCGCCGACTAGCGGGAGGGGCTCTGGGGCCAACGTCCTGACTTTC. Complete variable domain (other parts from reference TRBV5-4 and TRBJ2-6): ETGVTQSPTHLIKTRGQQVTLRCSSQSGHNTVSWYQQALGQGPQFIFQYYREEENGRGNFPPRFSGLQFPNYSSELNVNALELDDSALYLCASSSPTSGRGSGANVLTFGAGSRLTVL.

V gene TRBV14 combines with J gene TRBJ2-1; D might be TRBD2 (6 bases). CDR1 is SGHDN and CDR2 is FVKESK in the germline V gene. The CDR3 contains 15 residues. Trimming stripped 3 bases from V and 10 bases from J, with 19 bases between. The CDR3 loop is CASSQAWEHRGEQFF. As DNA, the CDR3 is TGTGCCAGCAGCCAGGCCTGGGAGCACCGGGGGGAGCAGTTCTTC.

This clone was recorded a few times. V gene TRBV30 combines with J gene TRBJ1-3, with D hard to call. Germline V CDR1 and CDR2: GTSNPN, SVGIG (reference sequence). The germline V and J ends were trimmed by 5 bases and 1 base, with 9 bases remaining between them. This CDR3 comprises 13 residues. This chain's CDR3 is CAWATASGNTIYF. The CDR3 nucleotides read TGTGCCTGGGCCACTGCGTCTGGAAACACCATATATTTT.

The chain joins TRBV7-3 to TRBJ2-5; 13 nucleotides align to TRBD2. The CDR3 is 14 residues long. V trimming: 2 bases; J trimming: 9 bases; junction bases outside the gene matches: 3. The V gene's germline CDR1 is SGHTA and CDR2 FQGTGA. CDR3 DNA sequence: TGTGCCAGCAGCTTAGGACTAGCGGGGGAGCCCCAGTACTTC. It encodes CASSLGLAGEPQYF. Variable domain in full (rest from reference TRBV7-3 and TRBJ2-5): GAGVSQTPSNKVTEKGKYVELRCDPISGHTALYWYRQSLGQGPEFLIYFQGTGAADDSGLPNDRFFAVRPEGSVSTLKIQRTERGDSAVYLCASSLGLAGEPQYFGPGTRLLVL.

The chain employs TRBV9 and TRBJ2-1; tentative D call: TRBD2 (5 bases). Trimming took off 0 bases at V and 9 bases at J, with 13 bases between the two ends. This CDR3 region has 14 residues. Germline values: CDR1 SGDLS, CDR2 YYNGEE. The CDR3 DNA reads TGTGCCAGCAGCGTAGGAGGTCCGGCGGGTGAGCAGTTCTTC. This gives the protein CASSVGGPAGEQFF.

The V and J genes are TRBV19 and TRBJ1-2; TRBD1 matches 12 bases. Germline assignment: CDR1 LNHDA and CDR2 SQIVND (reference sequence). There are 16 residues in the CDR3. The V gene end was trimmed by 1 base and the J gene end by 3 bases; junction bases not matched to a gene: 3. The CDR3 sequence: CASSIAGTGGDYGYTF. The CDR3 nucleotides are TGTGCCAGTAGTATAGCGGGGACAGGGGGCGACTATGGCTACACCTTC.

The V and J genes are TRBV18 and TRBJ2-5; 9 bases fit TRBD1. The CDR3 covers 15 residues. Germline V gives CDR1 KGHSH, CDR2 LQKENI. Trimming took 2 bases from V and 1 from J; bases not matched to a gene: 2. CDR3 nucleotide sequence: TGTGCCAGCTCACCAACGGGACAGGGCCAAGAGACCCAGTACTTC. This sequence encodes CASSPTGQGQETQYF.

The J gene is TRBJ1-1, the V gene TRBV7-9; D is possibly TRBD1 (6 bases). This CDR3 contains 14 residues. From germline, CDR1 is SEHNR and CDR2 FQNEAQ (reference sequence). The V gene lost 7 bases and the J gene lost 1 base, with 13 bases spanning the gap. CDR3 bases: TGTGCCAGCACCCCGAGGGGGGGGAACACTGAAGCTTTCTTT. It yields the protein CASTPRGGNTEAFF.